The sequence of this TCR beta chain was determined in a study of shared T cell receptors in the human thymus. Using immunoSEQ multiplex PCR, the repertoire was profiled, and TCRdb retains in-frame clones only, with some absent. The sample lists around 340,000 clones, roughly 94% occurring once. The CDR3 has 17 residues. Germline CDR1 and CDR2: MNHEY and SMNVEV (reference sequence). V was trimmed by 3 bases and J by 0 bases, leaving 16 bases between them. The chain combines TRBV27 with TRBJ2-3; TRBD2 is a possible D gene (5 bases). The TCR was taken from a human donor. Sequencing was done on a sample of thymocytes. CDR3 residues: CASSLRVSDSSTDTQYF. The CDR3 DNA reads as TGTGCCAGCAGTTTGCGGGTTTCCGACTCTAGCACAGATACGCAGTATTTT.